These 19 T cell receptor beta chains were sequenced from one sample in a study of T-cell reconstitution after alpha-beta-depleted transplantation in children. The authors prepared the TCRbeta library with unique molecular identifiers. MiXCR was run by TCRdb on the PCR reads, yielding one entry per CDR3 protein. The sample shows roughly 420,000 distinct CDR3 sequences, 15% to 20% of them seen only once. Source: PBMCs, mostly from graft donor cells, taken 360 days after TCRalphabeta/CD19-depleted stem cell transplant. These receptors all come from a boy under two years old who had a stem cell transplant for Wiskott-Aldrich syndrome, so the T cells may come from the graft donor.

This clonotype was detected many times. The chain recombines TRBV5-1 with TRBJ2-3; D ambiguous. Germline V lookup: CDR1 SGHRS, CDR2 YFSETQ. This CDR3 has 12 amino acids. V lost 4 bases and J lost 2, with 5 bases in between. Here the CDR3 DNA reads TGCGCCAGCAGCCGTAACACAGATACGCAGTATTTT. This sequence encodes CASSRNTDTQYF.

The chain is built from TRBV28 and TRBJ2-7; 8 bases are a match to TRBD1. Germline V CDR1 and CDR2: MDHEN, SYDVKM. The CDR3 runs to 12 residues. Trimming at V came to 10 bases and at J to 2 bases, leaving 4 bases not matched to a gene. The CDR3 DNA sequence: TGTGCCACCCGGGACAGGCCCTACGAGCAGTACTTC. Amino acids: CATRDRPYEQYF. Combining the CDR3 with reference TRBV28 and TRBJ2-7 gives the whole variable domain DVKVTQSSRYLVKRTGEKVFLECVQDMDHENMFWYRQDPGLGLRLIYFSYDVKMKEKGDIPEGYSVSREKKERFSLILESASTNQTSMYLCATRDRPYEQYFGPGTRLTVT.

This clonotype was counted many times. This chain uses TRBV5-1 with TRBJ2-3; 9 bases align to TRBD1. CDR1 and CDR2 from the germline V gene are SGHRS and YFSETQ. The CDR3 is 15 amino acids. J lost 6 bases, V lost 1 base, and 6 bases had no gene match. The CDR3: CASSLRGTGWDTQYF. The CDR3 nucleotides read TGCGCCAGCAGCTTGCGGGGGACAGGGTGGGATACGCAGTATTTT.

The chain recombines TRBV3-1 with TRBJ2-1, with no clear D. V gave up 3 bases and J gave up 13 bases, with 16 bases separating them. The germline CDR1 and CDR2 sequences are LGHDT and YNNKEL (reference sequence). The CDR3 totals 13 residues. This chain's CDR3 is CASSQLTPPPQFF. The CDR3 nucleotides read TGTGCCAGCAGCCAGTTAACCCCCCCTCCCCAGTTCTTC.

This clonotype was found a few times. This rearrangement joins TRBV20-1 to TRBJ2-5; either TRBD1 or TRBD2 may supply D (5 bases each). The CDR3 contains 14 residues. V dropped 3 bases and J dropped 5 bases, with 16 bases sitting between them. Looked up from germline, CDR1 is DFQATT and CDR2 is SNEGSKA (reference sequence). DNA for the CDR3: TGCAGTGCTAGGAGGGGTATTCGGAAGGAGACCCAGTACTTC. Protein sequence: CSARRGIRKETQYF.

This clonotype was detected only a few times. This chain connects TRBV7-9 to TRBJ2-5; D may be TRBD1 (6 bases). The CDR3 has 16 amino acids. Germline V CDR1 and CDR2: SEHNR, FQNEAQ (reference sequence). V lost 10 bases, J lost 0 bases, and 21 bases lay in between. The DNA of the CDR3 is TGTGCCACCGGGAAGGGGAGCAGGGGAAACCAAGAGACCCAGTACTTC. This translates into CATGKGSRGNQETQYF.

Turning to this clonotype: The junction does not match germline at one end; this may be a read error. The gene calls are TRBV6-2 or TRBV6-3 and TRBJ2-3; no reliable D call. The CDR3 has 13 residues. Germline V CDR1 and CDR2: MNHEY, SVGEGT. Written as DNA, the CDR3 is TGTCCCAGCAAAAGAGACCACACAGATACGCAGTATTTT. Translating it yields CPSKRDHTDTQYF.

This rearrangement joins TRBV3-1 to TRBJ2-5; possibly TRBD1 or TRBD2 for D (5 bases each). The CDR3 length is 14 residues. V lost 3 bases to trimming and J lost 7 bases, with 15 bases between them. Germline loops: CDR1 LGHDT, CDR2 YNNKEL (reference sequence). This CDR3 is CASSHGTVKSTQYF. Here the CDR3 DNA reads TGTGCCAGCAGCCACGGGACGGTCAAGTCGACCCAGTACTTC.

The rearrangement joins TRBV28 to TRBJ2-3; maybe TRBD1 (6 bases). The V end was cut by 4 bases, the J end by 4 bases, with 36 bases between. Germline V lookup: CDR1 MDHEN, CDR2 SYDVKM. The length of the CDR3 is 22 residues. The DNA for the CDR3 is TGTGCCAGCAGTTCACCCACACTAGGGGGAAAGAGCCCAGATAACCGCCCAGATACGCAGTATTTT. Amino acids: CASSSPTLGGKSPDNRPDTQYF.

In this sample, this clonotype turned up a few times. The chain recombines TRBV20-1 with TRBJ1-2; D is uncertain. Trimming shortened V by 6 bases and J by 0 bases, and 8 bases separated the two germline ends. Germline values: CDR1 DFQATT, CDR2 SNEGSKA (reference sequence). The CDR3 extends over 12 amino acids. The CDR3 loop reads CSATGSNYGYTF. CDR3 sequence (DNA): TGCAGTGCCACGGGGTCTAACTATGGCTACACCTTC.

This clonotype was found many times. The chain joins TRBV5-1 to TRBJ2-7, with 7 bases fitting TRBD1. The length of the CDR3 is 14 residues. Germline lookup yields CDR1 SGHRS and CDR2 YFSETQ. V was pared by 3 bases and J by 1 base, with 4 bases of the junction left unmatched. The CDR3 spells CASSWGQPSYEQYF. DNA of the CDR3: TGCGCCAGCAGCTGGGGACAGCCTTCCTACGAGCAGTACTTC. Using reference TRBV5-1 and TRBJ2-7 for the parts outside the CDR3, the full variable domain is KAGVTQTPRYLIKTRGQQVTLSCSPISGHRSVSWYQQTPGQGLQFLFEYFSETQRNKGNFPGRFSGRQFSNSRSEMNVSTLELGDSALYLCASSWGQPSYEQYFGPGTRLTVT.

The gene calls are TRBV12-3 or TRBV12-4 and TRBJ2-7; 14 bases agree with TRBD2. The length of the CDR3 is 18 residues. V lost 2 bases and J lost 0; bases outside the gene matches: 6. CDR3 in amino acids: CASSLRLAGGRNSYEQYF. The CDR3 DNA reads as TGTGCCAGCAGTTTAAGACTAGCGGGAGGGAGGAACTCCTACGAGCAGTACTTC.

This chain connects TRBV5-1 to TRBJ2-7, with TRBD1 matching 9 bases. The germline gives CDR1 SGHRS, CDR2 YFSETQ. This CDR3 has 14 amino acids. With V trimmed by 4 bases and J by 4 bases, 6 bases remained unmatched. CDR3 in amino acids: CASSKRQGEYEQYF. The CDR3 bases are TGCGCCAGCAGCAAGCGACAGGGGGAGTACGAGCAGTACTTC.

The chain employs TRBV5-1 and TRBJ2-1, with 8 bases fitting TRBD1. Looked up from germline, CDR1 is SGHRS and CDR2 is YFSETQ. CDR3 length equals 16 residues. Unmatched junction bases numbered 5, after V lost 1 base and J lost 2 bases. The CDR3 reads CASSLTKTGAYNEQFF. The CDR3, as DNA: TGCGCCAGCAGCTTGACCAAGACAGGGGCCTACAATGAGCAGTTCTTC. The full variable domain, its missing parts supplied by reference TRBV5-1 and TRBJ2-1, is KAGVTQTPRYLIKTRGQQVTLSCSPISGHRSVSWYQQTPGQGLQFLFEYFSETQRNKGNFPGRFSGRQFSNSRSEMNVSTLELGDSALYLCASSLTKTGAYNEQFFGPGTRLTVL.

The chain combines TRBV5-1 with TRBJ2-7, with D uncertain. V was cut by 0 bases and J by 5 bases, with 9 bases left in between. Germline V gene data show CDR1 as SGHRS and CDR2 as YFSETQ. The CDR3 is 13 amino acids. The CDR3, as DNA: TGCGCCAGCAGCTTGGGGGCCCCAAACGAGCAGTACTTC. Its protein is CASSLGAPNEQYF.

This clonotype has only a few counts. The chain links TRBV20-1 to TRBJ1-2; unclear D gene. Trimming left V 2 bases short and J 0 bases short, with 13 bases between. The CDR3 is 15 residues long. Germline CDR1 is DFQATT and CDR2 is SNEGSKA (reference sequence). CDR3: CSARLGGDANYGYTF. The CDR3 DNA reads TGCAGTGCTAGACTGGGCGGCGATGCTAACTATGGCTACACCTTC.

The CDR3: CASSFPSGGREQYF. The DNA of the CDR3 is TGTGCCAGCAGTTTCCCCTCTGGGGGGCGGGAGCAGTACTTC. The chain uses TRBV12-3 or TRBV12-4 and TRBJ2-7, with D perhaps given as TRBD1 or TRBD2 (6 bases each). The CDR3 consists of 14 residues. Trimming pared 3 bases from V and 7 bases from J, leaving 16 bases between.

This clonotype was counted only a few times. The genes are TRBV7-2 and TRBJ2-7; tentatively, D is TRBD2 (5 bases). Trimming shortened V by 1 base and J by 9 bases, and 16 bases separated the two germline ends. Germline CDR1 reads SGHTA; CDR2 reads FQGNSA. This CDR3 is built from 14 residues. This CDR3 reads CASSLVLSGASQYF. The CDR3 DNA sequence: TGTGCCAGCAGCTTAGTGTTAAGCGGAGCCTCGCAGTACTTC.

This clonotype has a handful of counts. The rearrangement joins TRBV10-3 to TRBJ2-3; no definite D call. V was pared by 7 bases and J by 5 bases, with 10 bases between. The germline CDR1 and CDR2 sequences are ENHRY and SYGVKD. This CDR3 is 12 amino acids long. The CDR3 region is CAIMAVGDTQYF. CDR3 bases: TGTGCCATCATGGCGGTGGGAGATACGCAGTATTTT.